The 27 T cell receptor beta chains listed next were all sequenced from one sample in a study of shared clonotypes between healthy human individuals. Sequenced by immunoSEQ multiplex PCR; TCRdb stores in-frame clones only, minus some. Of approximately 1,500,000 clones listed, 98% were seen once; the top ten hold roughly 0.45%. Sequences were obtained from naive CD4+ T cells sorted from blood. The subset here: CD45RA+ positively selected. These TCRs come from a man aged 30 to 39 in good health.

V and J are TRBV5-3 and TRBJ1-5; 7 bases fit TRBD1. TRBV5-3 carries the ORF label, with uncertain function. This CDR3 comprises 16 residues. V trimming: 4 bases; J trimming: 5 bases; junction bases outside the gene matches: 12. The CDR3 is CARSARGRGFHQPQHF. In nucleotides, the CDR3 is TGTGCCAGAAGCGCCCGAGGCAGGGGGTTTCATCAGCCCCAGCATTTT.

The gene calls are TRBV18 and TRBJ2-7; the D call may be TRBD1 or TRBD2 (5 bases each). CDR1 and CDR2 (germline): KGHSH, LQKENI. This CDR3 contains 18 residues. V lost 6 bases and J 0 bases, leaving 24 bases between the germline ends. The CDR3 coding sequence is TGTGCCAGCTCTCATCCGGGGCAGATGGAGGCTGGCTCCTACGAGCAGTACTTC. This codes for CASSHPGQMEAGSYEQYF.

The genes are TRBV29-1 and TRBJ1-2; D gene unclear. V shed 2 bases and J shed 4 bases, with 8 bases lying between them. Germline assignment: CDR1 SQVTM and CDR2 ANQGSEA. The CDR3 sequence is 12 residues long. The CDR3 reads CSVELGSYGYTF. CDR3 bases: TGCAGCGTTGAATTAGGAAGCTATGGCTACACCTTC.

As concerns this clone: Its ends do not fully match the called genes, so a read error is possible. The rearrangement uses TRBV27 and TRBJ2-7; no firm D call. The CDR3 is 12 residues long. The germline CDR1 and CDR2 sequences are MNHEY and SMNVEV (reference sequence). Written as DNA, the CDR3 is TGTGCCAGCAGTACCTACGGGCTGTTCGAGTGGTTC. As protein: CASSTYGLFEWF.

This chain connects TRBV5-1 to TRBJ1-1; a weak D match, TRBD1 (6 bases). This CDR3 is built from 13 residues. With 6 bases removed from V and 5 bases from J, the gap between germline ends came to 14 bases. From germline, CDR1 is SGHRS and CDR2 YFSETQ. This chain's CDR3 is CASTRGGGTEAFF. The CDR3 nucleotides read TGCGCCAGCACCAGGGGTGGGGGTACTGAAGCTTTCTTT.

The V and J genes are TRBV5-4 and TRBJ2-1; 8 nucleotides agree with TRBD1. After removal of 2 bases from V and 7 bases from J, the junction contained 8 bases not matched to a gene. The germline V gene encodes CDR1 SGHNT and CDR2 YYREEE (reference sequence). The CDR3 is made up of 15 amino acids. For the CDR3, the DNA is TGTGCCAGCAGCTTCCCAGGGGGCGCTGGAAATGAGCAGTTCTTC. Translating it yields CASSFPGGAGNEQFF.

V is TRBV11-2 and J is TRBJ2-1; 10 bases agree with TRBD1. The CDR3 contains 16 residues. Germline V CDR1 and CDR2: SGHAT, FQNNGV. J lost 10 bases, V lost 5 bases, and 14 bases had no gene match. This chain's CDR3 is CASSRDRGWGGLEQFF. In DNA form, the CDR3 reads TGTGCCAGCAGCAGGGACAGGGGATGGGGAGGGTTGGAGCAGTTCTTC.

This chain links TRBV6-1 with TRBJ2-7; D ambiguous. V lost 4 bases and J lost 0, with 7 bases in between. Germline V gene lookup returns CDR1 MNHNS and CDR2 SASEGT. The CDR3 runs 13 residues. The CDR3: CASSAAISYEQYF. CDR3 bases: TGTGCCAGCAGTGCGGCGATCTCCTACGAGCAGTACTTC.

This chain joins TRBV7-3 and TRBJ2-7; D is ambiguous. Germline CDR1 SGHTA, CDR2 FQGTGA. The CDR3 is made up of 14 amino acids. The V gene lost 3 bases and the J gene lost 2 bases, with 11 bases spanning the gap. The CDR3 nucleotides read TGTGCCAGCAGCTTTCGTGGGCCACCCTACGAGCAGTACTTC. This translates into CASSFRGPPYEQYF.

The chain combines TRBV5-5 with TRBJ2-2, with 9 bases lining up with TRBD1. The V gene end was trimmed by 3 bases and the J gene end by 8 bases; junction bases not matched to a gene: 8. Germline V gives CDR1 SGHKS, CDR2 YYEKEE (reference sequence). This CDR3 comprises 15 residues. The CDR3, as DNA: TGTGCCAGCAGCTCAAAGGACAGGGGACCGGGGGAGCTGTTTTTT. As protein: CASSSKDRGPGELFF. The full variable domain, in which reference TRBV5-5 and TRBJ2-2 provide the parts outside the CDR3, is DAGVTQSPTHLIKTRGQQVTLRCSPISGHKSVSWYQQVLGQGPQFIFQYYEKEERGRGNFPDRFSARQFPNYSSELNVNALLLGDSALYLCASSSKDRGPGELFFGEGSRLTVL.

The chain recombines TRBV6-5 with TRBJ2-4; the D gene is possibly TRBD1 (6 bases). V lost 0 bases and J lost 6, with 15 bases in between. This CDR3 comprises 16 residues. In germline, CDR1 is MNHEY, CDR2 SVGAGI. DNA of the CDR3: TGTGCCAGCAGTTACTCTCTCAGGGGAAGGGGAAACATTCAGTACTTC. It translates to CASSYSLRGRGNIQYF.

The J gene is TRBJ1-3, the V gene TRBV11-2; TRBD1 matches 8 bases. The V segment lost 2 bases and the J segment 7 bases; nucleotides outside the gene matches: 7. The CDR3 has 15 amino acids. The germline CDR1 and CDR2 sequences are SGHAT and FQNNGV. DNA of the CDR3: TGTGCCAGCAGCTTACGGACAGGGAGTCTGAACACCATATATTTT. This gives the protein CASSLRTGSLNTIYF.

The chain links TRBV6-5 to TRBJ2-5; D perhaps matches TRBD1 (6 bases). The CDR3 totals 11 residues. Trimming took 8 bases from V and 6 from J, leaving 10 bases between them. Per germline, CDR1 MNHEY and CDR2 SVGAGI. CDR3 sequence reads: CASGGHQTQYF. In nucleotides, the CDR3 is TGTGCCAGCGGGGGACATCAGACCCAGTACTTC.

The CDR3 DNA reads TGTGCCAGCAGCGGAGGGGCAGGACCGTCCCCGAACACCGGGGAGCTGTTTTTT. It yields the protein CASSGGAGPSPNTGELFF. The V and J genes are TRBV7-2 and TRBJ2-2; tentatively, D is TRBD2 (6 bases). V lost 5 bases and J 0 bases, leaving 19 bases between the germline ends. This CDR3 has 18 residues. CDR1 and CDR2 from the germline V gene are SGHTA and FQGNSA.

The V and J genes are TRBV5-1 and TRBJ2-3, with a possible D match to TRBD2 (6 bases). The CDR3 totals 15 residues. Germline V lookup: CDR1 SGHRS, CDR2 YFSETQ. With 0 bases removed from V and 5 bases from J, the gap between germline ends came to 13 bases. The CDR3 DNA follows: TGCGCCAGCAGCTTGGGGGCTAGCGATGGAGATACGCAGTATTTT. Translating it yields CASSLGASDGDTQYF.

On this clone: Other DNA sequences from this sample encode an identical CDR3 as well. The genes are TRBV18 and TRBJ2-7; TRBD2 agrees at 12 bases. The CDR3 is 15 residues long. Germline assignment: CDR1 KGHSH and CDR2 LQKENI. The ends lost 3 bases at V and 0 bases at J; junction bases unmatched: 0. The CDR3, as DNA: TGTGCCAGCTCACCGACTAGCGGGAGCTCCTACGAGCAGTACTTC. Amino acid sequence: CASSPTSGSSYEQYF. Combining the CDR3 with reference TRBV18 and TRBJ2-7 gives the whole variable domain NAGVMQNPRHLVRRRGQEARLRCSPMKGHSHVYWYRQLPEEGLKFMVYLQKENIIDESGMPKERFSAEFPKEGPSILRIQQVVRGDSAAYFCASSPTSGSSYEQYFGPGTRLTVT.

This chain joins TRBV6-5 and TRBJ2-7; tentatively, D is TRBD1 (6 bases). The CDR3 runs 14 residues. V was shortened by 8 bases and J by 0 bases, with 14 bases between the two germline ends. Germline assignment: CDR1 MNHEY and CDR2 SVGAGI. The CDR3 DNA is TGTGCCAGCTTGTCCGGGACAAGCTCCTACGAGCAGTACTTC. Protein product: CASLSGTSSYEQYF.

This chain connects TRBV5-6 to TRBJ2-7, with unresolved D. Trimming stripped 2 bases from V and 4 bases from J, with 10 bases between. Germline V lookup: CDR1 SGHDT, CDR2 YYEEEE. The CDR3 loop spans 13 amino acids. The chain's CDR3 is CASSFEQKYEQYF. The CDR3 nucleotides read TGTGCCAGCAGCTTCGAACAGAAGTACGAGCAGTACTTC.

The chain is built from TRBV6-1 and TRBJ2-5, with TRBD1 matching 9 bases. V lost 3 bases, J lost 2 bases, and 1 base stayed unmatched. CDR1 MNHNS and CDR2 SASEGT come from the germline V gene. The CDR3 contains 14 residues. The CDR3 nucleotides read TGTGCCAGCAGTGAGGGACAGGGACAAGAGACCCAGTACTTC. Translation gives CASSEGQGQETQYF.

The chain has TRBV4-3 and TRBJ2-4, with a tentative D call TRBD1 (6 bases). Trimming left V 3 bases short and J 1 base short, with 22 bases between. CDR1 is LGHNA, CDR2 YSLEER, per germline. This CDR3 has 19 amino acids. The CDR3 nucleotides read TGCGCCAGCAGCCAGTACACAGGGATGAGGTCCTTGGCCAAAAACATTCAGTACTTC. Protein product: CASSQYTGMRSLAKNIQYF.

This rearrangement joins TRBV28 to TRBJ2-7, with D tentatively TRBD2 (7 bases). Germline loops: CDR1 MDHEN, CDR2 SYDVKM. Trimming removed 3 bases from V and 2 bases from J, with 17 bases in between. This CDR3 comprises 16 residues. The CDR3 loop is CASSFQSRGDTYEQYF. In nucleotides, the CDR3 is TGTGCCAGCAGTTTCCAATCACGGGGGGACACCTACGAGCAGTACTTC.

The V gene is TRBV5-1, the J gene TRBJ2-5; 7 bases align to TRBD2. The length of the CDR3 is 13 residues. Losses at the gene ends were 4 bases for V and 5 bases for J; bases not matched to a gene: 5. Germline CDR1 is SGHRS and CDR2 is YFSETQ. Here the CDR3 DNA reads TGCGCCAGCAGCCCAATCGGGGGGGAGACCCAGTACTTC. It is translated as CASSPIGGETQYF.

This clone was counted once. V gene TRBV2 combines with J gene TRBJ2-2; TRBD2 matches 15 bases. Germline V lookup: CDR1 SNHLY, CDR2 FYNNEI. The CDR3 is made up of 17 amino acids. Unmatched junction bases numbered 8, after V lost 6 bases and J lost 6 bases. CDR3 DNA sequence: TGTGCCAGCAGAGTCCCGGGACTAGCGGGAGGCCCCGGGGAGCTGTTTTTT. Translating it yields CASRVPGLAGGPGELFF.

The chain combines TRBV5-1 with TRBJ2-5; maybe TRBD1 (6 bases). The CDR3 loop spans 14 amino acids. Trimming shortened V by 1 base and J by 1 base, and 8 bases separated the two germline ends. Germline loops: CDR1 SGHRS, CDR2 YFSETQ. The CDR3 DNA sequence: TGCGCCAGCAGCTTGAACAGGGCCCAAGAGACCCAGTACTTC. This encodes CASSLNRAQETQYF.

Only one count was recorded for this clone. The chain is built from TRBV7-9 and TRBJ2-1; no definite D call. The germline CDR1 and CDR2 sequences are SEHNR and FQNEAQ (reference sequence). There are 15 residues in the CDR3. Trimming left V 2 bases short and J 4 bases short, with 12 bases between. Here the CDR3 reads CASSLMQALYNEQFF. CDR3 bases: TGTGCCAGCAGCTTAATGCAGGCTCTTTACAATGAGCAGTTCTTC. Combining the CDR3 with reference TRBV7-9 and TRBJ2-1 gives the whole variable domain DTGVSQNPRHKITKRGQNVTFRCDPISEHNRLYWYRQTLGQGPEFLTYFQNEAQLEKSRLLSDRFSAERPKGSFSTLEIQRTEQGDSAMYLCASSLMQALYNEQFFGPGTRLTVL.

The V and J genes are TRBV14 and TRBJ1-1; D ambiguous. The CDR3 totals 14 residues. Germline CDR1 SGHDN, CDR2 FVKESK. Trimming took 1 base from V and 4 from J, leaving 10 bases between them. The CDR3 reads CASSQGTSRTEAFF. CDR3 DNA: TGTGCCAGCAGCCAAGGCACAAGTCGCACTGAAGCTTTCTTT.

V usage is TRBV28 and J usage is TRBJ1-5; 8 bases map to TRBD1. V lost 5 bases, J lost 1 base, and 10 bases stayed unmatched. This CDR3 comprises 17 residues. Looked up from germline, CDR1 is MDHEN and CDR2 is SYDVKM. This CDR3 reads CASSIRQGLGSNQPQHF. CDR3 nucleotide sequence: TGTGCCAGCAGTATCAGACAGGGGCTAGGAAGCAATCAGCCCCAGCATTTT.